Listed here are 3 T cell receptor beta chains from one sample, sequenced in a study of shared clonotypes between healthy human individuals. In the naive CD8 group, cells lacked CD45RO and were positively selected for CCR7, so terminally differentiated effector memory CD45RA+ cells were left out. TCRdb's table, derived via immunoSEQ multiplex PCR, lists solely in-frame clones and lacks some. This sample yields some 740,000 clones, of which 80% to 95% are seen a single time; more than 20% belongs to the top ten. Sequenced: naive CD8+ T cells sorted from blood. The receptor set was obtained from a man between 25 and 39 years old in good health.

This clone was observed a few times. Other nucleotide sequences in the sample specify the same CDR3. The chain has TRBV28 and TRBJ2-3, with TRBD1 identical over 11 bases. J gave up 3 bases and V 4 bases, and 0 bases lay outside the gene matches. The CDR3 is made up of 14 amino acids. The germline gives CDR1 MDHEN, CDR2 SYDVKM. CDR3 coding DNA: TGTGCCAGCAGTTGGGACAGGGGGACAGATACGCAGTATTTT. This sequence encodes CASSWDRGTDTQYF.

The chain links TRBV7-6 to TRBJ2-7, with D uncertain. CDR3 length: 14 residues. CDR1 is SGHVS and CDR2 is FNYEAQ in the germline V gene. Trimming took 5 bases from V and 2 from J, leaving 13 bases between them. The CDR3 DNA follows: TGTGCCAGCAGCGAGACCAGAAACACCTACGAGCAGTACTTC. This codes for CASSETRNTYEQYF.

The J gene is TRBJ1-1, the V gene TRBV7-9; D gene ambiguous. V shed 5 bases and J shed 1 base, with 23 bases lying between them. CDR3 length: 18 residues. Germline V lookup: CDR1 SEHNR, CDR2 FQNEAQ (reference sequence). The CDR3 is CASSDYPGHLPPNTEAFF. CDR3 DNA sequence: TGTGCCAGCAGCGACTACCCCGGGCATCTGCCTCCGAACACTGAAGCTTTCTTT. Variable domain in full (rest from reference TRBV7-9 and TRBJ1-1): DTGVSQNPRHKITKRGQNVTFRCDPISEHNRLYWYRQTLGQGPEFLTYFQNEAQLEKSRLLSDRFSAERPKGSFSTLEIQRTEQGDSAMYLCASSDYPGHLPPNTEAFFGQGTRLTVV.